Here is one T cell receptor beta chain with its context. The method was immunoSEQ multiplex PCR; TCRdb's version includes in-frame clones alone and lacks a portion of them. The table includes some 310,000 clones, 88% detected once. The data were obtained in a study of cytomegalovirus exposure and HLA in healthy donors. The CDR3 extends over 15 amino acids. Per germline, CDR1 SNHLY and CDR2 FYNNEI. V lost 4 bases, J lost 4 bases, and 9 bases stayed unmatched. The donors were in the approximately 120-subject validation cohort; that cohort was separate from the approximately 730-subject first cohort. This sequence joins TRBV2 and TRBJ1-2, with 7 bases aligning to TRBD1. Source material: PBMCs. The sequence was obtained from a man under 40 in good health and CMV-seronegative. This CDR3 reads CASSGQGRGFYGYTF. The CDR3 DNA reads as TGTGCCAGCAGTGGACAGGGTCGGGGTTTCTATGGCTACACCTTC.